This passage covers 10 T cell receptor beta chains from one sample sequenced in a study of T cell responses to AZD1222 COVID-19 vaccine. The data were produced by immunoSEQ multiplex PCR, yet TCRdb's version contains in-frame clones alone and is incomplete. The sample lists about 35,000 clones; about 88% were seen once. This sample comprised peripheral blood, obtained on day 0 of AZD1222 vaccination. All receptors come from an adult in good health.

V gene TRBV18 combines with J gene TRBJ1-3, with 7 bases lining up with TRBD1. The V gene's germline CDR1 is KGHSH and CDR2 LQKENI. This CDR3 is 13 amino acids long. The V and J ends lost 2 bases and 8 bases, in that order; junction bases with no gene match: 3. The CDR3 sequence is CASSPGQGDTIYF. CDR3 in DNA: TGTGCCAGCTCACCAGGCCAGGGGGACACCATATATTTT.

This clone was picked up a small number of times. The genes are TRBV25-1 and TRBJ1-3; D possibly corresponds to TRBD1 (6 bases). Trimming cost V 1 base and J 4 bases, with 11 bases left between them. The germline gives CDR1 MGHDK, CDR2 SYGVNS. This CDR3 is 15 amino acids long. The DNA of the CDR3 is TGTGCCAGCAGTGAATCAGGGGCCCGGGGAAACACCATATATTTT. Its protein product is CASSESGARGNTIYF. The full variable domain, with the rest looked up from reference TRBV25-1 and TRBJ1-3, is EADIYQTPRYLVIGTGKKITLECSQTMGHDKMYWYQQDPGMELHLIHYSYGVNSTEKGDLSSESTVSRIRTEHFPLTLESARPSHTSQYLCASSESGARGNTIYFGEGSWLTVV.

V and J are TRBV2 and TRBJ1-6, with a possible D match to TRBD1 (5 bases). CDR1 is SNHLY, CDR2 FYNNEI, per germline. V dropped 3 bases and J dropped 7 bases, with 13 bases sitting between them. CDR3 length: 15 amino acids. The CDR3 reads CASSDKRGDNSPLHF. The CDR3 nucleotides are TGTGCCAGCAGTGATAAGAGGGGTGACAATTCACCCCTCCACTTT.

The chain carries TRBV9 and TRBJ2-2; TRBD2 aligns across 7 bases. V was pared by 3 bases and J by 6 bases, with 5 bases of the junction left unmatched. CDR3 size: 14 residues. The germline V gene has CDR1 SGDLS and CDR2 YYNGEE. The CDR3 sequence: CASSATSAAGELFF. CDR3 DNA: TGTGCCAGCAGCGCCACTAGCGCGGCCGGGGAGCTGTTTTTT.

The chain couples TRBV3-1 (or the pseudogene TRBV3-2) to TRBJ1-5; weak D call: TRBD1 (5 bases). Germline loops: CDR1 LGHDT, CDR2 YNNKEL (reference sequence). The CDR3 runs to 15 residues. V lost 5 bases, J lost 0 bases, and 11 bases lay in between. This chain's CDR3 is CASSSMGDSNQPQHF. DNA of the CDR3: TGTGCCAGCAGCTCGATGGGGGATAGCAATCAGCCCCAGCATTTT.

The V gene is TRBV11-2, the J gene TRBJ1-1, with D possibly being TRBD1 (5 bases). Germline lookup yields CDR1 SGHAT and CDR2 FQNNGV. Between the trimmed V and J ends, which lost 5 bases and 0 bases, there was a span of 25 bases. This CDR3 is built from 19 residues. The DNA for the CDR3 is TGTGCCAGCAGCCCCTCTGTGGGACCGGGGATGAGAGTGAACACTGAAGCTTTCTTT. Translation gives CASSPSVGPGMRVNTEAFF.

The chain couples TRBV23-1 to TRBJ1-6; D is ambiguous. TRBV23-1 is identified as an open reading frame with a role that is uncertain. V was shortened by 2 bases and J by 10 bases, with 9 bases between the two germline ends. The CDR3 spans 13 residues. The CDR3 coding sequence is TGCGCCAGCAGTCAAGGCCCAATCTCACCCCTCCACTTT. It codes for CASSQGPISPLHF.

In its sample, this clone was seen once. V is TRBV3-1 (or the pseudogene TRBV3-2) and J is TRBJ2-2, with 8 bases identical to TRBD2. Germline V lookup: CDR1 LGHDT, CDR2 YNNKEL (reference sequence). Losses at the gene ends were 2 bases for V and 1 base for J; bases not matched to a gene: 3. CDR3 size: 16 residues. The CDR3 is CASSQRTSGNTGELFF. In nucleotides, the CDR3 is TGTGCCAGCAGCCAAAGAACTAGCGGGAACACCGGGGAGCTGTTTTTT.

The chain uses TRBV7-2 and TRBJ2-5; TRBD2 might be the D (5 bases). The germline gives CDR1 SGHTA, CDR2 FQGNSA. Trimming pared 5 bases from V and 5 bases from J, leaving 12 bases between. The CDR3 is 13 residues long. This CDR3 reads CASSPASRETQYF. The CDR3 DNA reads TGTGCCAGCAGCCCGGCTAGCCGGGAGACCCAGTACTTC.

The chain uses TRBV13 and TRBJ2-2; no reliable D call. Per the germline V gene, CDR1 is PRHDT and CDR2 is FYEKMQ (reference sequence). The CDR3 sequence is 14 residues long. The V end lost 0 bases, the J end lost 9 bases, and 11 bases lay between the germline ends. CDR3 DNA: TGTGCCAGCAGCTTAGGCCTTTATACCCGGGAGCTGTTTTTT. Residues: CASSLGLYTRELFF.